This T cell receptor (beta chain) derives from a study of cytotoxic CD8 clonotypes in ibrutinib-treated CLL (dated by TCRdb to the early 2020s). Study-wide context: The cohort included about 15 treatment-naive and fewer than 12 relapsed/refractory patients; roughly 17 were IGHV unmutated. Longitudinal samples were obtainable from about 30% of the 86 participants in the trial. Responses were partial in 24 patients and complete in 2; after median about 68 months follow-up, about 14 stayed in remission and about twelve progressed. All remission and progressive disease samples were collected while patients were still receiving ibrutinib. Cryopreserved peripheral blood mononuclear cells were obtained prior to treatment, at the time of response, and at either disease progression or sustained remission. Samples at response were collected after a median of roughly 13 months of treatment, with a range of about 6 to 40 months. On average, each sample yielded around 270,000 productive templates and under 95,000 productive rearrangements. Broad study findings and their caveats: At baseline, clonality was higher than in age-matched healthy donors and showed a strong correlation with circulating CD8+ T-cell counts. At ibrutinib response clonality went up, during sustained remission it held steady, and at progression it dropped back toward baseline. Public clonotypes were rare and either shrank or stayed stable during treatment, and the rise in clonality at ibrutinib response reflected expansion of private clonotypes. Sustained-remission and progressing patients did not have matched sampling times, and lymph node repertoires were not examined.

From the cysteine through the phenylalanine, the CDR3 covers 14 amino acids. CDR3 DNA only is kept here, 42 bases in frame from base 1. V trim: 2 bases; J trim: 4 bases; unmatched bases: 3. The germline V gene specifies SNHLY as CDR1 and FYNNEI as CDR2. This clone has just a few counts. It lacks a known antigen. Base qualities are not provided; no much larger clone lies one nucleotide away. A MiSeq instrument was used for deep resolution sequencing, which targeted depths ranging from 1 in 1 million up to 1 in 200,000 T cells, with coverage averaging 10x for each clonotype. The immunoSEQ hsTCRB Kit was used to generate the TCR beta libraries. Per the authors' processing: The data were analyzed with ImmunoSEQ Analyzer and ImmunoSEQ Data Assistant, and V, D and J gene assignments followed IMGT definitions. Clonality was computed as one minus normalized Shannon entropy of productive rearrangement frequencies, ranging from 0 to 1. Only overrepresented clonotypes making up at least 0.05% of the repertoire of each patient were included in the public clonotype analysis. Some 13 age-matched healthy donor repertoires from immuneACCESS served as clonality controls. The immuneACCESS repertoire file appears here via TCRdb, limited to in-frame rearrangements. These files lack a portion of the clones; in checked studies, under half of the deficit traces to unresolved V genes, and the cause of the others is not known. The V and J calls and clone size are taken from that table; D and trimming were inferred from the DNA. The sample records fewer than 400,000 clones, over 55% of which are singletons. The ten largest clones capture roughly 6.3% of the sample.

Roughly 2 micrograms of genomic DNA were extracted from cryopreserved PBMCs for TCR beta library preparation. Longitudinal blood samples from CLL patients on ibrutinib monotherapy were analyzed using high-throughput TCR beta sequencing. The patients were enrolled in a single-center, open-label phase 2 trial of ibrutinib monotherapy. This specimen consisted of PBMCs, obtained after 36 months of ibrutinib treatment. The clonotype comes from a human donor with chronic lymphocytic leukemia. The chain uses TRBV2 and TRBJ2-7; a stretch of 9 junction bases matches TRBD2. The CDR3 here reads CASSELREGYEQYF. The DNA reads TGTGCCAGCAGTGAACTGCGGGAGGGGTACGAGCAGTACTTC.